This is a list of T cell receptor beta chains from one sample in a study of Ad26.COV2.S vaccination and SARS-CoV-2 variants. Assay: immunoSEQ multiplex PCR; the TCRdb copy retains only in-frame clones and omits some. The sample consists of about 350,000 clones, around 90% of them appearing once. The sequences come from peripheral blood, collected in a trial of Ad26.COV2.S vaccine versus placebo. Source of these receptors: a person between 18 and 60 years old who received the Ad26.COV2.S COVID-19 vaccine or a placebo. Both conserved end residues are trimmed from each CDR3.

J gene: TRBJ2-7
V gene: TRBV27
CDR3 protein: ASSPENAYEQY

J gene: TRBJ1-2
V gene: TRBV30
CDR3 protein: AWSVLRGVGYT

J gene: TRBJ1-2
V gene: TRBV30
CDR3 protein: AWTPTYGYT

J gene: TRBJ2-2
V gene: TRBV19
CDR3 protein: ATSTWTGPTGELF

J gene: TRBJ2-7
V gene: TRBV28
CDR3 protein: ASSPRGQGRDEQY

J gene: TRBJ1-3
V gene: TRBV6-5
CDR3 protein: ATKTGEYSGNTIY

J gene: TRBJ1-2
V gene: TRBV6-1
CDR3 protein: ASSDAQARRNYGYT

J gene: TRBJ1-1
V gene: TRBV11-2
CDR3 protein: ASSRGQDPAF

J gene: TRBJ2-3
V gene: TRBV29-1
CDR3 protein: SVQFRGNFGTDTQY

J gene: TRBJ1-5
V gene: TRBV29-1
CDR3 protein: SVLSDGGNQPQH

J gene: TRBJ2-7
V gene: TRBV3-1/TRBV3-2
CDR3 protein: ASSQLTPAEQY

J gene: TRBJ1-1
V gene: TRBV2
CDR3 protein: ASTPRWSGGDRAEAF

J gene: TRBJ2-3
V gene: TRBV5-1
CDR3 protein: ASTESTQGTDTQY

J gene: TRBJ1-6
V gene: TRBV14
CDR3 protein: ASSLRTGGGSPLH

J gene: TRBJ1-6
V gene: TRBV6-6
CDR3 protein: ASTIQGNRPLH

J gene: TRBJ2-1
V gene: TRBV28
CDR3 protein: ASSLPRGSNEQF

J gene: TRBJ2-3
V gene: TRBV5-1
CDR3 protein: ASSLGTRTDTQY

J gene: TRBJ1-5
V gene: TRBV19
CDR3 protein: ASTDRANQPQH

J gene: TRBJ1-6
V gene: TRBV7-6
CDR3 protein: ASSPRDAGGYSPLH

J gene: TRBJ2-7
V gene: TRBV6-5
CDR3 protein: ASAPYRVTYEQY

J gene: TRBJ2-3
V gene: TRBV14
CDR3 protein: ASSQDVRDTQY

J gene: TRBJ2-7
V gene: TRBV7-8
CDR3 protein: ASSPREERTYEQY

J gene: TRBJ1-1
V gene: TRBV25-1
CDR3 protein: ASSAQGASTEAF

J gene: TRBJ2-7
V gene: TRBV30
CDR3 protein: AWGRAGVIGSYEQY

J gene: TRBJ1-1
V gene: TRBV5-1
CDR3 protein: ASSPEGGLNTEAF

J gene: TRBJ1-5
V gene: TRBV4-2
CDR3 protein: ASSQAVWGNQPQH

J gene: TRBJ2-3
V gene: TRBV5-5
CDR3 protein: ASSFSGSSTDTQY

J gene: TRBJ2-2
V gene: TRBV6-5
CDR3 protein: ASQGTGDTGELF

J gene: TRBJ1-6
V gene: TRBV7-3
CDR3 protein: ASSLWGQLTNSPLH

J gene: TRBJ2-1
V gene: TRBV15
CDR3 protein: ATSRENTYNEQF

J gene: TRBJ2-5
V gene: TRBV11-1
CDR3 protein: ASSPDRRGETQY

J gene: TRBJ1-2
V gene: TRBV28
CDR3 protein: ASGTGMSNYGYT

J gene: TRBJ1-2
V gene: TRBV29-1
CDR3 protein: SVMTDRDSVYPYYGYT

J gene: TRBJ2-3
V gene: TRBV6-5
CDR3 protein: ASSYSNTRADTQY

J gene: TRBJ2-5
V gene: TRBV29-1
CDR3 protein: SGRTVQETQY

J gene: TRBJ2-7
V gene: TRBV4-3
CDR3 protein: ASSQGASGGYEQY

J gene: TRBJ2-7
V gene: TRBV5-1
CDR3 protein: ASSLGVGYEQY

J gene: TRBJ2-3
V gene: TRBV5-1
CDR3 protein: ASSLGRDSGGTDTQY

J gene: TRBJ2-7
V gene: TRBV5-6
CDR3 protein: ASSLMHIATYEQY

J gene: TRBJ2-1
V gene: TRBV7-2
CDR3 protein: ASSDSGRGYNEQF

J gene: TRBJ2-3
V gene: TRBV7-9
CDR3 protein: ASSLGAGRRTDTQY